Listed below are T cell receptor beta chains from one sample, sequenced in a study of Ad26.COV2.S vaccination and SARS-CoV-2 variants. Profiling relied on immunoSEQ multiplex PCR, and the TCRdb table lists in-frame clones only, not all of them. The repertoire consists of roughly 450,000 clones, with over 75% occurring once and the leading ten covering more than 9%. Here the sequenced sample was peripheral blood, taken in a trial of Ad26.COV2.S vaccine versus placebo. Receptors originate from a person between 18 and 60 years old who received the Ad26.COV2.S COVID-19 vaccine or a placebo. CDR3s include the opening cysteine and the closing phenylalanine or tryptophan. D genes are given only for firm matches. Clone size is given for some rows only: seen once, a few or many times, or a class if the clone is expanded.

-	TRBV5-4	TRBJ2-2	-	CASSPPGSRTGELFF	TGTGCCAGCAGCCCGCCGGGGTCAAGAACCGGGGAGCTGTTTTTT
-	TRBV18	TRBJ2-7	TRBD1	CASSPGQAWEQYF	TGTGCCAGCTCACCCGGACAGGCATGGGAGCAGTACTTC
-	TRBV6-5	TRBJ1-6	-	CASTLTGPYNSPLHF	TGTGCCAGCACATTAACAGGGCCCTATAATTCACCCCTCCACTTT
-	TRBV7-8	TRBJ1-5	TRBD1	CASSPREGALHQPQHF	TGTGCCAGCAGCCCTCGTGAGGGGGCATTACATCAGCCCCAGCATTTT
few	TRBV15	TRBJ1-5	-	CATSSRQKNQPQHF	TGTGCCACCAGCAGTCGACAGAAGAATCAGCCCCAGCATTTT
-	TRBV20-1	TRBJ2-1	-	CSASSGLIHYNEQFF	TGCAGTGCTAGTTCTGGACTTATCCACTACAATGAGCAGTTCTTC
-	TRBV5-1	TRBJ1-4	-	CASSLEPREATNEKLFF	TGCGCCAGCAGCTTGGAGCCCAGGGAAGCAACTAATGAAAAACTGTTTTTT
-	TRBV10-3	TRBJ2-2	-	CAISESIGRTLKGGELFF	TGTGCCATCAGTGAGTCGATAGGACGGACCTTGAAGGGCGGGGAGCTGTTTTTT
-	TRBV7-9	TRBJ1-6	-	CASSFPARGGWSPLHF	TGTGCCAGCAGCTTTCCAGCGAGGGGAGGTTGGTCACCCCTCCACTTT
-	TRBV19	TRBJ2-3	TRBD2	CASRGQGGDTQYF	TGTGCCAGTAGGGGGCAGGGAGGGGATACGCAGTATTTT
-	TRBV18	TRBJ1-4	-	CASSPIGINEKLFF	TGTGCCAGCTCACCAATCGGAATAAATGAAAAACTGTTTTTT
-	TRBV3-1/TRBV3-2	TRBJ2-1	-	CASSLGSWEQFF	TGTGCCAGCAGCCTAGGAAGCTGGGAGCAGTTCTTC
-	TRBV19	TRBJ1-1	-	CASTHSRGRDTEAFF	TGTGCCAGTACCCATTCCCGGGGAAGGGACACTGAAGCTTTCTTT
-	TRBV4-1	TRBJ1-5	-	CASSKTHTPNQPQHF	TGCGCCAGCAGCAAGACCCACACACCCAATCAGCCCCAGCATTTT
-	TRBV5-1	TRBJ2-3	-	CASRLGLADTQYF	TGCGCCAGCAGATTGGGGCTAGCAGATACGCAGTATTTT
-	TRBV7-8	TRBJ2-2	-	CASSLVRNAGELFF	TGTGCCAGCAGCTTAGTTCGTAATGCCGGGGAGCTGTTTTTT
-	TRBV29-1	TRBJ2-1	-	CSVALSSYNEQFF	TGCAGCGTTGCCTTGAGCTCCTACAATGAGCAGTTCTTC
-	TRBV6-2/TRBV6-3	TRBJ2-5	-	CASSYSRLQGGGMETQYF	TGTGCCAGCAGTTACTCACGCCTACAGGGAGGAGGGATGGAGACCCAGTACTTC
once	TRBV12-3/TRBV12-4	TRBJ1-2	-	CASSRTGYRGYTF	TGTGCCAGCAGTCGAACAGGGTATCGGGGCTACACCTTC
-	TRBV7-2	TRBJ2-3	-	CASSLGVVVDTQYF	TGTGCCAGCAGCTTAGGGGTAGTAGTAGATACGCAGTATTTT